Below, 32 T cell receptor beta chains from the same sample are listed, as sequenced in a study of blood T cell repertoires in COVID-19. Clones were sequenced by immunoSEQ multiplex PCR, and TCRdb holds only the in-frame ones, with some missing. The sample has around 300,000 clones, about 90% seen once. The sequenced sample was peripheral blood. Receptor source: a man aged 18 to 30 with active or convalescent COVID-19.

The chain has TRBV5-1 and TRBJ2-1, with a possible D match to TRBD1 (6 bases). Trimming pared 0 bases from V and 3 bases from J, leaving 13 bases between. The CDR3 runs to 16 residues. The germline V gene encodes CDR1 SGHRS and CDR2 YFSETQ. CDR3 coding DNA: TGCGCCAGCAGCTTGGAACTACAGGGTGGCTACAATGAGCAGTTCTTC. Its protein is CASSLELQGGYNEQFF.

The CDR3 loop reads CASSLRRGTPEEGYTF. CDR3 nucleotides: TGTGCCAGCAGCCTCCGCAGAGGCACCCCCGAGGAAGGCTACACCTTC. The chain uses TRBV16 and TRBJ1-2; D ambiguous. Between the trimmed V and J ends, which lost 4 bases and 8 bases, there was a span of 23 bases. CDR3 length: 16 residues. Germline V gene data show CDR1 as KGHSY and CDR2 as FQNENV.

In this sample, this clone turned up once. Other DNA sequences within the sample encode an identical CDR3. The V call is TRBV9, the J call TRBJ2-3; 9 positions match TRBD2. The V and J ends lost 0 bases and 3 bases, in that order; junction bases with no gene match: 5. Germline V lookup: CDR1 SGDLS, CDR2 YYNGEE. The CDR3 is made up of 16 amino acids. This CDR3 is CASSVAGGGGTDTQYF. CDR3 nucleotide sequence: TGTGCCAGCAGCGTAGCAGGCGGGGGGGGAACAGATACGCAGTATTTT.

This chain joins TRBV12-3 or TRBV12-4 and TRBJ1-5, with 7 bases lining up with TRBD1. V shed 7 bases, J shed 7 bases, and the junction held 7 bases outside the gene matches. The CDR3 is made up of 13 amino acids. CDR3 in amino acids: CASTGQAGQPQHF. The CDR3 nucleotides read TGTGCCAGCACCGGACAGGCGGGACAGCCCCAGCATTTT.

The CDR3, as DNA: TGTGCCAGCAGTGAAGGGCTAGCGGGGGACTACAATGAGCAGTTCTTC. This gives the protein CASSEGLAGDYNEQFF. V gene TRBV2 combines with J gene TRBJ2-1; 10 bases match TRBD2. The CDR3 is made up of 16 amino acids. From germline, CDR1 is SNHLY and CDR2 FYNNEI. V lost 1 base and J lost 3; bases outside the gene matches: 3.

This chain links TRBV5-1 with TRBJ1-3, with no clear D. The CDR3 consists of 16 residues. Looked up from germline, CDR1 is SGHRS and CDR2 is YFSETQ. Between the trimmed V and J ends, which lost 0 bases and 4 bases, there was a span of 14 bases. The CDR3 region is CASSLAREQRGNTIYF. CDR3 bases: TGCGCCAGCAGCTTGGCCCGGGAACAGCGGGGAAACACCATATATTTT. Full variable domain (remainder filled in from reference TRBV5-1 and TRBJ1-3): KAGVTQTPRYLIKTRGQQVTLSCSPISGHRSVSWYQQTPGQGLQFLFEYFSETQRNKGNFPGRFSGRQFSNSRSEMNVSTLELGDSALYLCASSLAREQRGNTIYFGEGSWLTVV.

The V and J genes are TRBV7-6 and TRBJ2-3, with a weak D call TRBD1 (5 bases). Germline assignment: CDR1 SGHVS and CDR2 FNYEAQ. V dropped 0 bases and J dropped 0 bases, with 10 bases sitting between them. CDR3 length: 16 residues. The CDR3 spells CASSLATESSTDTQYF. Written as DNA, the CDR3 is TGTGCCAGCAGCTTAGCGACAGAGTCTAGCACAGATACGCAGTATTTT.

The rearrangement links TRBV27 to TRBJ1-1; no clear D. The CDR3 runs to 12 residues. The germline CDR1 and CDR2 sequences are MNHEY and SMNVEV (reference sequence). Trimming stripped 7 bases from V and 2 bases from J, with 8 bases between. CDR3 loop: CASKRGNTEAFF. The CDR3 DNA follows: TGTGCCAGCAAGCGGGGTAACACTGAAGCTTTCTTT.

This sequence joins TRBV7-2 and TRBJ1-5; TRBD1 aligns across 8 bases. The CDR3 length is 15 residues. Germline V gene sequence: CDR1 SGHTA, CDR2 FQGNSA. J lost 7 bases, V lost 5 bases, and 10 bases had no gene match. CDR3 region: CASSPGQGLRQPQHF. The CDR3 DNA is TGTGCCAGCAGCCCCGGACAGGGTTTGAGACAGCCCCAGCATTTT.

The CDR3, as DNA: TGTGCCAGCAGCCCGGGGACAGGGGGCTCCTACGAGCAGTACTTC. It codes for CASSPGTGGSYEQYF. V and J are TRBV9 and TRBJ2-7; 11 bases map to TRBD1. The CDR3 totals 15 residues. The V segment lost 4 bases and the J segment 0 bases; nucleotides outside the gene matches: 3. CDR1 and CDR2 from the germline V gene are SGDLS and YYNGEE.

V and J are TRBV11-2 and TRBJ1-1; D might be TRBD1 (6 bases). The germline gives CDR1 SGHAT, CDR2 FQNNGV. Trimming left V 4 bases short and J 1 base short, with 10 bases between. The CDR3 length is 14 residues. The chain's CDR3 is CASSSTRGNTEAFF. The DNA for the CDR3 is TGTGCCAGCAGCTCTACCAGGGGGAACACTGAAGCTTTCTTT.

The J gene is TRBJ2-3, the V gene TRBV9, with no clear D. The CDR3 runs to 14 residues. In germline, CDR1 is SGDLS, CDR2 YYNGEE. V was cut by 0 bases and J by 0 bases, with 5 bases left in between. CDR3 nucleotide sequence: TGTGCCAGCAGCGTAGGCAGAAGCACAGATACGCAGTATTTT. Its translation is CASSVGRSTDTQYF. The full variable domain, with the rest looked up from reference TRBV9 and TRBJ2-3, is DSGVTQTPKHLITATGQRVTLRCSPRSGDLSVYWYQQSLDQGLQFLIQYYNGEERAKGNILERFSAQQFPDLHSELNLSSLELGDSALYFCASSVGRSTDTQYFGPGTRLTVL.

V usage is TRBV3-1 (or the pseudogene TRBV3-2) and J usage is TRBJ1-4; D is possibly TRBD1 (5 bases). The CDR3 is 12 amino acids. Germline CDR1 and CDR2: LGHDT and YNNKEL (reference sequence). With 6 bases removed from V and 10 bases from J, the gap between germline ends came to 12 bases. Written as DNA, the CDR3 is TGTGCCAGCAGGTACAGGTCAGGAAAACTGTTTTTT. Residues: CASRYRSGKLFF.

The chain employs TRBV2 and TRBJ1-5; a weak D match, TRBD1 (6 bases). The CDR3 totals 15 residues. V lost 6 bases and J 0 bases, leaving 12 bases between the germline ends. In germline, CDR1 is SNHLY, CDR2 FYNNEI. The CDR3 here is CASSEGGYSNQPQHF. Written as DNA, the CDR3 is TGTGCCAGCAGCGAGGGGGGGTATAGCAATCAGCCCCAGCATTTT.

V is TRBV27 and J is TRBJ1-1; D perhaps matches TRBD1 (5 bases). V gave up 3 bases and J gave up 4 bases, with 9 bases separating them. The CDR3 has 13 amino acids. In germline, CDR1 is MNHEY, CDR2 SMNVEV (reference sequence). For the CDR3, the DNA is TGTGCCAGCAGTTTCGCAGGGATCACTGAAGCTTTCTTT. Residues: CASSFAGITEAFF.

Details on this clone: The sample contains more than one DNA sequence encoding this CDR3. This chain connects TRBV29-1 to TRBJ1-2; D remains ambiguous. V was cut by 0 bases and J by 8 bases, with 10 bases left in between. The germline CDR1 and CDR2 sequences are SQVTM and ANQGSEA. CDR3 length: 12 residues. The CDR3 region has the DNA TGCAGCGTTGAAGATCGAGGGTACGGCTACACCTTC. Its protein product is CSVEDRGYGYTF.

V usage is TRBV4-1 and J usage is TRBJ1-5; the match to TRBD1 covers 7 bases. V lost 0 bases to trimming and J lost 0 bases; unmatched junction nucleotides: 5. The CDR3 covers 17 residues. Germline CDR1 is MGHRA and CDR2 is YSYEKL. The CDR3 loop reads CASSQDTGVYSNQPQHF. The DNA of the CDR3 is TGCGCCAGCAGCCAAGACACAGGGGTTTATAGCAATCAGCCCCAGCATTTT.

In DNA, the CDR3 is TGTGCCAGCAGCTTAGGGGGCGGAGAGGAGCTGTTTTTT. This codes for CASSLGGGEELFF. The chain employs TRBV11-3 and TRBJ2-2, with D possibly TRBD1 on 5 matching bases. V lost 1 base, J lost 10 bases, and 10 bases lay in between. CDR3 length: 13 residues. Looked up from germline, CDR1 is SGHNT and CDR2 is YENEEA. Full variable domain (missing parts from reference TRBV11-3 and TRBJ2-2): EAGVVQSPRYKIIEKKQPVAFWCNPISGHNTLYWYLQNLGQGPELLIRYENEEAVDDSQLPKDRFSAERLKGVDSTLKIQPAELGDSAVYLCASSLGGGEELFFGEGSRLTVL.

In this sample, this clone turned up once. V is TRBV9 and J is TRBJ1-2, with 8 bases fitting TRBD1. CDR1 and CDR2 from the germline V gene are SGDLS and YYNGEE. V gave up 3 bases and J gave up 8 bases; unmatched junction bases: 12. The length of the CDR3 is 15 residues. Here the CDR3 DNA reads TGTGCCAGCAGCGCAAGGGACAGGCCCTCCGACGGCTACACCTTC. It specifies CASSARDRPSDGYTF.

V and J are TRBV7-8 and TRBJ2-7; 8 positions match TRBD2. V shed 6 bases and J 3 bases; nucleotides not matched to a gene: 10. Germline V lookup: CDR1 SGHVS, CDR2 FQNEAQ. The CDR3 contains 15 residues. CDR3 nucleotide sequence: TGTGCCAGCAGACTTCTAGCGGGCCTCTTCTACGAGCAGTACTTC. Protein sequence: CASRLLAGLFYEQYF.

The chain is built from TRBV7-2 and TRBJ2-7, with TRBD2 matching 8 bases. The CDR3 is made up of 16 amino acids. Germline V gene sequence: CDR1 SGHTA, CDR2 FQGNSA. The ends lost 2 bases at V and 4 bases at J; junction bases unmatched: 10. The CDR3 nucleotides are TGTGCCAGCAGCTTAAATCCGGGACTAGTACCATACGAGCAGTACTTC. Amino acids: CASSLNPGLVPYEQYF.

The chain has TRBV24-1 and TRBJ2-5; D unclear. Germline V lookup: CDR1 KGHDR, CDR2 SFDVKD. V lost 3 bases and J 2 bases, leaving 12 bases between the germline ends. The CDR3 sequence is 15 residues long. The CDR3 reads CATSDALREQETQYF. The CDR3 region has the DNA TGTGCCACCAGTGATGCCCTAAGAGAACAAGAGACCCAGTACTTC.

The rearrangement uses TRBV9 and TRBJ2-3; TRBD2 aligns across 10 bases. The CDR3 is 17 amino acids. The V gene end was trimmed by 3 bases and the J gene end by 6 bases; junction bases not matched to a gene: 13. CDR1 is SGDLS, CDR2 YYNGEE, per germline. The CDR3 DNA reads TGTGCCAGCAGCGAACACCCCTCTGGAGCGGGGGGGGATACGCAGTATTTT. Protein sequence: CASSEHPSGAGGDTQYF.

The CDR3 sequence: CASSSLAGDNEQYF. The CDR3, as DNA: TGTGCCAGCAGCTCACTAGCGGGAGATAACGAGCAGTACTTC. This chain links TRBV27 with TRBJ2-7, with TRBD2 identical over 11 bases. V trimming: 6 bases; J trimming: 5 bases; junction bases outside the gene matches: 6. Germline V gene sequence: CDR1 MNHEY, CDR2 SMNVEV (reference sequence). CDR3 length: 14 amino acids.

This chain connects TRBV7-9 to TRBJ1-4; 9 positions agree with TRBD1. The CDR3 runs 16 residues. Germline CDR1 SEHNR, CDR2 FQNEAQ (reference sequence). V gave up 5 bases and J gave up 5 bases; unmatched junction bases: 9. CDR3: CASSPRRGQGNEKLFF. DNA of the CDR3: TGTGCCAGCAGCCCCCGTCGGGGACAGGGAAATGAAAAACTGTTTTTT. The variable domain in full, with the rest retrieved from reference TRBV7-9 and TRBJ1-4, is DTGVSQNPRHKITKRGQNVTFRCDPISEHNRLYWYRQTLGQGPEFLTYFQNEAQLEKSRLLSDRFSAERPKGSFSTLEIQRTEQGDSAMYLCASSPRRGQGNEKLFFGSGTQLSVL.

This clone has only one observation. V is TRBV7-6 and J is TRBJ1-2; 11 bases line up with TRBD1. Germline trimming cut 4 bases from V and 5 bases from J; bases unmatched to any gene: 6. Germline V CDR1 and CDR2: SGHVS, FNYEAQ. This CDR3 spans 15 amino acids. This chain's CDR3 is CASSSSGTGGYGYTF. The CDR3 DNA sequence: TGTGCCAGCAGCTCCTCCGGGACAGGGGGATATGGCTACACCTTC.

The chain combines TRBV29-1 with TRBJ2-2; TRBD2 matches at 7 bases. The junction had 8 bases not matched to a gene; V was cut back by 6 bases and J by 1 base. CDR1 and CDR2 from the germline V gene are SQVTM and ANQGSEA. This CDR3 is 15 amino acids long. The CDR3 region is CSVAKAGKNTGELFF. The CDR3 coding sequence is TGCAGCGTGGCAAAAGCGGGAAAGAACACCGGGGAGCTGTTTTTT.

This clone is a singleton in its sample. This chain links TRBV28 with TRBJ2-7; tentative D call: TRBD2 (6 bases). The CDR3 extends over 15 amino acids. The V gene lost 3 bases and the J gene lost 3 bases, with 15 bases spanning the gap. Germline V lookup: CDR1 MDHEN, CDR2 SYDVKM. The CDR3 DNA follows: TGTGCCAGCAGTTTCCCCCGTGGAGGGGTCTACGAGCAGTACTTC. This sequence encodes CASSFPRGGVYEQYF.

This clone appeared once. The CDR3 region has the DNA TGCAGCGTTGGCTGGACAGGAACATCGAACACCGGGGAGCTGTTTTTT. The encoded protein is CSVGWTGTSNTGELFF. J is TRBJ2-2 and V is TRBV29-1, with 7 bases lining up with TRBD1. The CDR3 length is 16 residues. V lost 4 bases, J lost 0 bases, and 8 bases stayed unmatched. Per germline, CDR1 SQVTM and CDR2 ANQGSEA.

V usage is TRBV7-2 and J usage is TRBJ2-3; D unclear. The CDR3 totals 15 residues. Germline CDR1 SGHTA, CDR2 FQGNSA. Trimming cost V 2 bases and J 4 bases, with 13 bases left between them. The CDR3 DNA is TGTGCCAGCAGCTTAATCCAGAACCGGGCAGATACGCAGTATTTT. Its protein product is CASSLIQNRADTQYF.

This clone was recorded once. This rearrangement joins TRBV11-3 to TRBJ2-2; D perhaps matches TRBD1 (5 bases). CDR1 and CDR2 (germline): SGHNT, YENEEA. The length of the CDR3 is 15 residues. The V end was cut by 1 base, the J end by 4 bases, with 10 bases between. The CDR3 nucleotides are TGTGCCAGCAGCTTAGGCCAGGGCAGCACCGGGGAGCTGTTTTTT. Translation: CASSLGQGSTGELFF.

The chain combines TRBV11-2 with TRBJ2-1; the match to TRBD2 covers 14 bases. Unmatched junction bases numbered 13, after V lost 4 bases and J lost 8 bases. Germline V gene sequence: CDR1 SGHAT, CDR2 FQNNGV. CDR3 size: 18 residues. As DNA, the CDR3 is TGTGCCAGCAGCTCCGGGACTAGCGGGAGAGGAGGGCCCGATGAGCAGTTCTTC. This codes for CASSSGTSGRGGPDEQFF.